This T cell receptor (beta chain) was found in a study of cytomegalovirus exposure and HLA in healthy donors. Study-level findings and limits: Researchers counted around 170 TCR beta chains as cytomegalovirus-associated.

In the PCR, 60 Vbeta and 13 Jbeta primers were used. This table comes from immunoSEQ multiplex PCR, and its TCRdb copy is limited to in-frame clones, with some not included. This table has about 150,000 clones, about four fifths appearing once. Points on this clone: As yet, its antigen is unknown.

The sample consisted of PBMCs. This clonotype originated in a man in his thirties or forties in good health and CMV-seropositive.

CDR3 nucleotide sequence: TGTGCCAGCAGCCCCCGATCTTCGACAGGGGTCGAGCAGTACTTC. Translated: CASSPRSSTGVEQYF. The chain has TRBV7-9 and TRBJ2-7; 8 bases fit TRBD1. After removal of 5 bases from V and 6 bases from J, the junction contained 12 bases not matched to a gene. The length of the CDR3 is 15 residues. CDR1 and CDR2 from the germline V gene are SEHNR and FQNEAQ (reference sequence).